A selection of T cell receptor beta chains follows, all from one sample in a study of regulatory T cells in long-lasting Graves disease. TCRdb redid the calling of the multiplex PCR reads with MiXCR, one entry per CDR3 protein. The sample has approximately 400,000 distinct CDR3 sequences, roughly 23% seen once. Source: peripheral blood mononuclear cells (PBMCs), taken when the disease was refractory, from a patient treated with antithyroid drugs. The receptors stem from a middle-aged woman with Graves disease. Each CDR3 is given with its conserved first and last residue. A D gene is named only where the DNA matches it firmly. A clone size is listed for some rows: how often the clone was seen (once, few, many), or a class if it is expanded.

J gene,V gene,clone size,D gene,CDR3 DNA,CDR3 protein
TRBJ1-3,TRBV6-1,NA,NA,TGTGCCAGCAGTGAAGCGGGGTTCTCTGGAAACACCATATATTTT,CASSEAGFSGNTIYF
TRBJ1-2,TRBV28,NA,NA,TGTGCCAGCAGTCCATCAAGCCTTAACTATGGCTACACCTTC,CASSPSSLNYGYTF
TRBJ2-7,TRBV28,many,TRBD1,TGTGCCAGCAGTTTAACAGGGGTTACCGGCGAGCAGTACTTC,CASSLTGVTGEQYF
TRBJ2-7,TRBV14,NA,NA,TGTGCCAGCAGCCTTACCCAGACTAAAGAGTACTTC,CASSLTQTKEYF
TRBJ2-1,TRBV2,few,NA,TGTGCCAGCAATAGTTACAATGAGCAGTTCTTC,CASNSYNEQFF
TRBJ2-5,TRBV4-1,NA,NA,TGCGCCAGCAGCCACGGGTTGGACTACCAAGAGACCCAGTACTTC,CASSHGLDYQETQYF
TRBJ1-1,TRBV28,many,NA,TGTGCCAGCCGGTTAAGGCCCTCCAACCAGGGAAAGGCTGAAGCTTTCTTT,CASRLRPSNQGKAEAFF
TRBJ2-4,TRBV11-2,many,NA,TGTGCCAGCAGCGGCAGGGACTTATCTTTCGGTACCAAAAACATTCAGTACTTC,CASSGRDLSFGTKNIQYF
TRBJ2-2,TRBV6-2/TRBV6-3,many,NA,TGTGCCAGCAGTGTCGAGGATGGGGGCGCCGGGGAGCTGTTTTTT,CASSVEDGGAGELFF
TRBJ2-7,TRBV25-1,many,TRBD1,TGTGCCAGCAGTGGTTGGACAGGCCGCTACGAGCAGTACTTC,CASSGWTGRYEQYF
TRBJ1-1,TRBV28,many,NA,TGTGCCAGCAGTTTAGGCGTGGGTCTGAACACTGAAGCTTTCTTT,CASSLGVGLNTEAFF
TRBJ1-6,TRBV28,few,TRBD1,TGTGCCAGCAGTTCGGACAGGGCGGGGTACTATAATTCACCCCTCCACTTT,CASSSDRAGYYNSPLHF
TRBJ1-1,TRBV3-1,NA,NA,TGTGCCAGCAGCCAAGTGTTTGCAAGCGAAGCTTTCTTT,CASSQVFASEAFF
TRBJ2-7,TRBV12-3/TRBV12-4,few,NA,TGTGCCAGCAGTTTCTATTCCGGGACCGGTGACTCCTACGAGCAGTACTTC,CASSFYSGTGDSYEQYF
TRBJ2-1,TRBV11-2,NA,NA,TGTGCCAGCAGCTCGGGCCTAGCTGAATACTACAATGAGCAGTTCTTC,CASSSGLAEYYNEQFF
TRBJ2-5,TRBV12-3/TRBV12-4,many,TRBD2,TGTGCCAGCACCGCCCGACTAGCGGGAGCTGGGGAGACCCAGTACTTC,CASTARLAGAGETQYF
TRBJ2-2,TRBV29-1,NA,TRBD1,TGCAGCGTCTGGACAGGGTGGGCCGGGGAGCTGTTTTTT,CSVWTGWAGELFF
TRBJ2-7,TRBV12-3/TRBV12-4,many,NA,TGTGCCAGCGGACTGGGGCAGAGATATTACGAGCAGTACTTC,CASGLGQRYYEQYF
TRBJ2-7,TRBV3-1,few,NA,TGTGCCAGCAGCCAAGGGGGGATGGGATTCGAGCAGTACTTC,CASSQGGMGFEQYF
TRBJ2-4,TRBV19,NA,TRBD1,TGTGCCAGTAGTATTGGGACAGGGTGGGACATTCAGTACTTC,CASSIGTGWDIQYF
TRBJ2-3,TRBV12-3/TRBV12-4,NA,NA,TGTGCCAGCAGTTTCATCTTTTTGGGAGATACGCAGTATTTT,CASSFIFLGDTQYF
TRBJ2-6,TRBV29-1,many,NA,TGCAGCGTGGTAGGGTTGTTCTCTGGGGCCAACGTCCTGACTTTC,CSVVGLFSGANVLTF